This section outlines one TCR beta chain sequence together with its context. Its antigen is as yet unknown. Looked up from germline, CDR1 is WNHNN and CDR2 is SYGVQD (reference sequence). The CDR3 length is 13 residues. The V gene lost 6 bases and the J gene lost 2 bases, with 10 bases spanning the gap. Sequencing was performed with immunoSEQ multiplex PCR; in TCRdb, only in-frame clones are kept and a portion is missing. The profile shows 350,000 to 450,000 clones, roughly 85% of them singletons. These data come from a study of Ad26.COV2.S vaccination and SARS-CoV-2 variants. As to treatment: about 20 received Ad26.COV2.S at low or high dose, single or two shots; several received placebo; per-sample allocation not given. At day 63 after the first vaccine or placebo injection, samples were drawn. Study-wide findings and caveats: With respect to non-spike TCR breadth, vaccine and placebo recipients were similar.

Sequenced here: peripheral blood, sampled in a trial of Ad26.COV2.S vaccine versus placebo. The chain has TRBV10-1 and TRBJ2-5, with D possibly being TRBD2 (6 bases). The sequence was collected from a person between 18 and 65 years old who received the Ad26.COV2.S COVID-19 vaccine or a placebo. This chain's CDR3 is CASSSAGQETQYF. CDR3 bases: TGCGCCAGCAGCTCAGCGGGTCAAGAGACCCAGTACTTC.